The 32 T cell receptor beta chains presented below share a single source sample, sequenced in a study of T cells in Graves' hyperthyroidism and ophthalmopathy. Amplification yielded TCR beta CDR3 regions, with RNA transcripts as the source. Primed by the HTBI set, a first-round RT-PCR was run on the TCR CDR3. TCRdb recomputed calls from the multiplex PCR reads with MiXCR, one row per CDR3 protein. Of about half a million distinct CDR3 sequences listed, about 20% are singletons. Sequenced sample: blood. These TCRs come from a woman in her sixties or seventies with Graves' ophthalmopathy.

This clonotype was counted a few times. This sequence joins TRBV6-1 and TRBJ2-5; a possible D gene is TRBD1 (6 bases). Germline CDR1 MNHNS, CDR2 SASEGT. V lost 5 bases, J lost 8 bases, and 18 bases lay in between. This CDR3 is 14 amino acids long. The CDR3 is CASSFQQGLDTQYF. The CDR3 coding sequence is TGTGCCAGCAGTTTCCAGCAGGGGTTGGACACCCAGTACTTC.

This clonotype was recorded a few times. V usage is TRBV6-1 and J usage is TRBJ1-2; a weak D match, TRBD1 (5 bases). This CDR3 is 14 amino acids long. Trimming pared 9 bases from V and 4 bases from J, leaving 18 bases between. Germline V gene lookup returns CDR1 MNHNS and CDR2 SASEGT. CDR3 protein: CASEEVGGGYGYTF. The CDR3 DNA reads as TGTGCCAGTGAGGAGGTGGGGGGAGGCTATGGCTACACCTTC.

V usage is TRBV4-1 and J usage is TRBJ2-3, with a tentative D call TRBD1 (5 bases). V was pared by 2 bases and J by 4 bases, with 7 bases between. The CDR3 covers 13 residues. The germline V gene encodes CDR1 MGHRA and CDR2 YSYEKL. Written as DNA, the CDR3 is TGCGCCAGCAGCCAAAGACAGTCAGATACGCAGTATTTT. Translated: CASSQRQSDTQYF.

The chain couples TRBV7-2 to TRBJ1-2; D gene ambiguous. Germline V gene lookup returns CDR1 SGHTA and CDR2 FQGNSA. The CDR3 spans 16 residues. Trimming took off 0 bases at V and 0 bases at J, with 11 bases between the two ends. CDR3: CASSLAWKASNYGYTF. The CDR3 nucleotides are TGTGCCAGCAGCTTAGCGTGGAAGGCTTCTAACTATGGCTACACCTTC.

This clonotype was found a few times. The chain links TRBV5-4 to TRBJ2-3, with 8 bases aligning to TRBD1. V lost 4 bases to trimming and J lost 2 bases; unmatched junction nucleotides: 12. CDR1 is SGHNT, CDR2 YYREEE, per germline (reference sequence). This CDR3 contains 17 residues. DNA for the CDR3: TGTGCCAGCAGCCTCCCCCCCCGGGACAGGACCACAGATACGCAGTATTTT. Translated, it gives CASSLPPRDRTTDTQYF.

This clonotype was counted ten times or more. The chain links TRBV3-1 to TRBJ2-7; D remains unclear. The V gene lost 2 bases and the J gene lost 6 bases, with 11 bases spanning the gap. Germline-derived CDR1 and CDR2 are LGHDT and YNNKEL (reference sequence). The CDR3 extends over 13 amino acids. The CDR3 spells CASSQIDSIEQYF. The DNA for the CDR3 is TGTGCCAGCAGCCAAATAGACTCCATCGAGCAGTACTTC.

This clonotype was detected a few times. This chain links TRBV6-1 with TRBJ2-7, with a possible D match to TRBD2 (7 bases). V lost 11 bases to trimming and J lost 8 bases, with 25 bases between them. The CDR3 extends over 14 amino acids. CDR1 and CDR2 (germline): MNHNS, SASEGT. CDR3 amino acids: CAVKLGGDLSKQYF. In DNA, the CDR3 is TGTGCCGTCAAATTAGGGGGGGACCTCTCGAAGCAGTACTTC.

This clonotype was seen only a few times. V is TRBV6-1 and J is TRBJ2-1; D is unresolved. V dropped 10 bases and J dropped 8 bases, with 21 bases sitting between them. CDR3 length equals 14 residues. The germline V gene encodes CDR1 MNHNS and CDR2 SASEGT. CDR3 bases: TGTGCCACCCCCTACGGAGAGGCACGTGATGAGCAGTTCTTC. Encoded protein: CATPYGEARDEQFF.

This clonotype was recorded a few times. The chain's CDR3 is CSAREGLSISSLHF. The DNA of the CDR3 is TGCAGTGCTAGAGAGGGACTCTCGATTTCGTCCCTCCACTTT. The V and J genes are TRBV20-1 and TRBJ1-6, with D maybe TRBD1 (5 bases). Germline V lookup: CDR1 DFQATT, CDR2 SNEGSKA (reference sequence). The CDR3 contains 14 residues. Trimming shortened V by 0 bases and J by 14 bases, and 17 bases separated the two germline ends.

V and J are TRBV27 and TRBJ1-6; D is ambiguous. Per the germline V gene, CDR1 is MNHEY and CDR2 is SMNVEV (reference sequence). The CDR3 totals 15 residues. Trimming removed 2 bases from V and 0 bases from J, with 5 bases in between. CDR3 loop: CASSLVSSYNSPLHF. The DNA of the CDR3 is TGTGCCAGCAGTTTAGTGAGCTCCTATAATTCACCCCTCCACTTT.

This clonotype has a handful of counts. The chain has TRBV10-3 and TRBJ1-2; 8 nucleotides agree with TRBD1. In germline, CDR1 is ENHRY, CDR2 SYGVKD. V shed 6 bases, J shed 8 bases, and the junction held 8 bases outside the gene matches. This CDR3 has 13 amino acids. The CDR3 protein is CAIRKTGEEGYTF. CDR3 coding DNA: TGTGCCATCAGGAAGACAGGGGAGGAGGGCTACACCTTC.

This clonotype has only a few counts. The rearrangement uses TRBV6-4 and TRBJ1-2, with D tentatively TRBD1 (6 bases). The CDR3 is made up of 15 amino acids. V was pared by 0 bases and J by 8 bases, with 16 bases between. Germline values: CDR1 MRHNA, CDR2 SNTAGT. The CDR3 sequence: CASSDSYRDLGGYTF. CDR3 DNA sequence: TGTGCCAGCAGTGACTCGTACAGGGACTTGGGCGGCTACACCTTC.

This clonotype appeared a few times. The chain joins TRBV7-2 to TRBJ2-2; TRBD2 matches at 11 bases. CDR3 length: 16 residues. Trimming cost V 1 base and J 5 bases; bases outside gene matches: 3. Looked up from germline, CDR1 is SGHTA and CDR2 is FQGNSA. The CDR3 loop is CASSLVGTSGTGELFF. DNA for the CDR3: TGTGCCAGCAGCTTAGTTGGGACTAGCGGTACCGGGGAGCTGTTTTTT.

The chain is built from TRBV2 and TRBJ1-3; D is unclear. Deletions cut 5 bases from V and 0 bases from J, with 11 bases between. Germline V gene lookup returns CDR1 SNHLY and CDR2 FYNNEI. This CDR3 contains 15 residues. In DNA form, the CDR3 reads TGTGCCAGCAGTTACTCGCGCAGCTCTGGAAACACCATATATTTT. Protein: CASSYSRSSGNTIYF.

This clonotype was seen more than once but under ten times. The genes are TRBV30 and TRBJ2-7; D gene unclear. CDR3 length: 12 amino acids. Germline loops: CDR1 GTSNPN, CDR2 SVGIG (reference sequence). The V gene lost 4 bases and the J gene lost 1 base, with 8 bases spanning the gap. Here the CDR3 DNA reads TGTGCCTGGACACAGTCTTCCTACGAGCAGTACTTC. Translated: CAWTQSSYEQYF.

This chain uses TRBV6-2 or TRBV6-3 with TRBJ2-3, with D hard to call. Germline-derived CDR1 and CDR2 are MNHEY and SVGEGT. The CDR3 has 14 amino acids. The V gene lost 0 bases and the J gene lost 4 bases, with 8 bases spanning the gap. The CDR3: CASSYSVRADTQYF. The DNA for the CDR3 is TGTGCCAGCAGTTACTCGGTTCGGGCAGATACGCAGTATTTT.

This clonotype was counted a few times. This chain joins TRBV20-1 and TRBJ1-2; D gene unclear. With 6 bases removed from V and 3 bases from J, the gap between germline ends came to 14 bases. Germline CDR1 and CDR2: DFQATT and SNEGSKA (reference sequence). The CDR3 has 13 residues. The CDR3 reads CSASKEEDYGYTF. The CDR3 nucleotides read TGCAGTGCAAGTAAGGAGGAGGACTATGGCTACACCTTC.

The DNA for the CDR3 is TGTGCCAGCAGCCAAGATGCTAGCGGAGGGGACGAGCAGTACTTC. Protein: CASSQDASGGDEQYF. This chain connects TRBV4-2 to TRBJ2-7; 7 bases fit TRBD2. From germline, CDR1 is LGHNA and CDR2 YNFKEQ. Trimming removed 0 bases from V and 5 bases from J; junction bases left unmatched: 7. CDR3 length equals 15 residues.

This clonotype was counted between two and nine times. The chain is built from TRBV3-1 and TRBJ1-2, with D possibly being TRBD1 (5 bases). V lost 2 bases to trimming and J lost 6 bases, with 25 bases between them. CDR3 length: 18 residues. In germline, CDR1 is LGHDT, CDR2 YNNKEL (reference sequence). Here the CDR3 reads CASSQRSGQGSVRDGYTF. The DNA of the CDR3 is TGTGCCAGCAGCCAAAGGTCAGGACAAGGAAGTGTAAGGGATGGCTACACCTTC.

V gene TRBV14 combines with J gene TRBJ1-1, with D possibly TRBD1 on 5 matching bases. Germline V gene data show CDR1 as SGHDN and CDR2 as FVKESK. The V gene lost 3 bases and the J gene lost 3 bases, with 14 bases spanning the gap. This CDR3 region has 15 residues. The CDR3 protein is CASSHGGSRHTEAFF. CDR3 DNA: TGTGCCAGCAGCCACGGGGGATCCCGTCACACTGAAGCTTTCTTT.

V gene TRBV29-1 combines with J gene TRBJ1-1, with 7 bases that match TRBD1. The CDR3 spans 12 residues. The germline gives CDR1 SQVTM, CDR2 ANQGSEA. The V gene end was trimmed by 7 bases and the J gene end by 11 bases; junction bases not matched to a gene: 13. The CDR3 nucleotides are TGCAGCGCCCCGACAGGGCCAAGGGGCGCTTTCTTT. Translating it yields CSAPTGPRGAFF.

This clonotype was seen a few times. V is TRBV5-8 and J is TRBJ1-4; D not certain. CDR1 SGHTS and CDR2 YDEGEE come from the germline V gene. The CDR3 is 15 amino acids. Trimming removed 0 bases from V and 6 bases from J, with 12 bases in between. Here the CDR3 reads CASSLGNILDEKLFF. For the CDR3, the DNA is TGTGCCAGCAGCTTGGGTAACATACTGGATGAAAAACTGTTTTTT.

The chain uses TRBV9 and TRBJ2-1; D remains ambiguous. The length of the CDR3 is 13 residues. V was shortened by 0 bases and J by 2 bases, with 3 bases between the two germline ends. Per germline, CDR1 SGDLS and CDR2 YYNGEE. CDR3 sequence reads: CASSVDPYNEQFF. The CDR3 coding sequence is TGTGCCAGCAGCGTAGACCCCTACAATGAGCAGTTCTTC.

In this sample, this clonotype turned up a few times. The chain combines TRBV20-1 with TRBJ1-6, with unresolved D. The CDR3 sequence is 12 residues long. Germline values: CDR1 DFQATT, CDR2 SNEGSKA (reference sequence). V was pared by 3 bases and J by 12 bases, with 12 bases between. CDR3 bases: TGCAGTGCTAGTAGAAAATCCAGACCCCTCCACTTT. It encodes CSASRKSRPLHF.

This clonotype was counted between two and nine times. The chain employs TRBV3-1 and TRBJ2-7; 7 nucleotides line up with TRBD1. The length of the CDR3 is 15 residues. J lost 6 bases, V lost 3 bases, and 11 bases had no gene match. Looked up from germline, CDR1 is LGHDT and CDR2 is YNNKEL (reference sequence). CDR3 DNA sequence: TGTGCCAGCAGCCAGAAGACAGGGAAGGCGGCCGAGCAGTACTTC. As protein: CASSQKTGKAAEQYF.

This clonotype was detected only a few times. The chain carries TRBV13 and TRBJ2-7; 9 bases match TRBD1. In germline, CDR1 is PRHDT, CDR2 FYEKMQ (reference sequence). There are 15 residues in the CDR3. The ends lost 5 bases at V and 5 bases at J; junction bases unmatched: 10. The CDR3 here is CASSDTGGELDEQYF. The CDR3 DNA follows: TGTGCCAGCAGCGACACAGGGGGCGAATTGGACGAGCAGTACTTC.

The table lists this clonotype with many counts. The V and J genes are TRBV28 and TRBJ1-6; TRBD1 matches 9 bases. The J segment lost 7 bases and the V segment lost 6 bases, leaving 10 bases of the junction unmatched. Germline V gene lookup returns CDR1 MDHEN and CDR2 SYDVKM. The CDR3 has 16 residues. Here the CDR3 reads CASREDRGWKNSPLHF. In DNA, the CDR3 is TGTGCCAGCAGGGAGGACAGGGGATGGAAAAATTCACCCCTCCACTTT.

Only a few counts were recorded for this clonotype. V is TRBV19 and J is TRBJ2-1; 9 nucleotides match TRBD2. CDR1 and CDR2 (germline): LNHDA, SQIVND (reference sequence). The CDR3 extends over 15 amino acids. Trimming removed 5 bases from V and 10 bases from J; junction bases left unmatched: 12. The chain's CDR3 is CASSGSGRPIREQFF. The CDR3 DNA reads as TGTGCCAGTAGTGGCAGCGGGAGGCCCATTCGCGAGCAGTTCTTC. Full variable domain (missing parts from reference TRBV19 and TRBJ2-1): DGGITQSPKYLFRKEGQNVTLSCEQNLNHDAMYWYRQDPGQGLRLIYYSQIVNDFQKGDIAEGYSVSREKKESFPLTVTSAQKNPTAFYLCASSGSGRPIREQFFGPGTRLTVL.

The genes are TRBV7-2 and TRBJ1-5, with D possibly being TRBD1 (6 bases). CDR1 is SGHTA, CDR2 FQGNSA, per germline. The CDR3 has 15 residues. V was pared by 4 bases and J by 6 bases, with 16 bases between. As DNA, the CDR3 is TGTGCCAGCAGCTCCCCAGGGGCGATAGGTCAGCCCCAGCATTTT. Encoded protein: CASSSPGAIGQPQHF. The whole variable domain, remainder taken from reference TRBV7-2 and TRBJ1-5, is GAGVSQSPSNKVTEKGKDVELRCDPISGHTALYWYRQSLGQGLEFLIYFQGNSAPDKSGLPSDRFSAERTGGSVSTLTIQRTQQEDSAVYLCASSSPGAIGQPQHFGDGTRLSIL.

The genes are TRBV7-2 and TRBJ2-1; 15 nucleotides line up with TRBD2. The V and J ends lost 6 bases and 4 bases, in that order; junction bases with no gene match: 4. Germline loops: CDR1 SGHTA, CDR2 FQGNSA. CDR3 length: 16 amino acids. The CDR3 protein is CASSRTSGRGYNEQFF. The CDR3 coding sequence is TGTGCCAGCAGTAGGACTAGCGGGAGGGGTTACAATGAGCAGTTCTTC.

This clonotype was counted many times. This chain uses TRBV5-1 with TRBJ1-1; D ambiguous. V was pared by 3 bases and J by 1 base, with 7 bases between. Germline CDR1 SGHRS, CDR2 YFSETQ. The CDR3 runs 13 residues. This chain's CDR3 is CASSSQANTEAFF. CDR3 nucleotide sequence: TGCGCCAGCAGCTCTCAAGCGAACACTGAAGCTTTCTTT.

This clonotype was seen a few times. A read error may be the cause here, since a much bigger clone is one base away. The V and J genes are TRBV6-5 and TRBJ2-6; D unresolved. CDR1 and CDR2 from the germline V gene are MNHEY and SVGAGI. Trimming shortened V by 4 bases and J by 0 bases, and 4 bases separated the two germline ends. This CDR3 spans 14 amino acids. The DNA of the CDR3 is TGTGCCAGCAGTTCCCTCTCTGGGGCCAACGTCCTGACTTTC. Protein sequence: CASSSLSGANVLTF.